The clone carrying this T cell receptor beta chain is a singleton in its sample. Its target is unknown. TCRdb re-derived calls from the reads in MiXCR, one entry per CDR3 protein. The profile shows about 920,000 distinct CDR3 sequences, less than 40% of them singletons. These data originate in a study of T cell repertoires in cytomegalovirus infection. Study-wide background: An indication of both CMV infection and matching HLA type came from public TCR beta signatures. Broader study findings: Across the ex vivo response, the dominant clonotypes were HLA-C-restricted CMV-specific TCR beta clonotypes.

The origin of this receptor is a human donor in good health (CMV status not recorded). Some clones in this sample may be carry-over from other donors' samples. The source was cultured CD8+ T cells from PBMCs, collected from culture after CMV antigen stimulation.

The DNA of the CDR3 is TGTGCCAGCAGCGTAGGAGGGAAGAGTGAAGCTTTCTTT. Translation: CASSVGGKSEAFF. The J gene is TRBJ1-1, the V gene TRBV9; unclear D gene. The germline V and J ends were trimmed by 0 bases and 7 bases, with 10 bases remaining between them. Germline V CDR1 and CDR2: SGDLS, YYNGEE. This CDR3 spans 13 amino acids.